Shown below are 3 T cell receptor beta chains from a single sample sequenced in a study of blood T cell repertoires in COVID-19. Here immunoSEQ multiplex PCR was the method, and the copy in TCRdb shows in-frame clones only, minus some. The sample has about 180,000 clones, 65% to 90% seen once. The specimen sequenced was PBMCs or T cells enriched from blood (not recorded which). These receptors came from a middle-aged man who had recovered from COVID-19.

This rearrangement joins TRBV5-6 to TRBJ1-2; D may be TRBD1 (6 bases). The V end lost 3 bases, the J end lost 5 bases, and 8 bases lay between the germline ends. The CDR3 loop spans 12 amino acids. Germline CDR1 SGHDT, CDR2 YYEEEE. In DNA form, the CDR3 reads TGTGCCAGCAGCTCCAGGGGTTATGGCTACACCTTC. It codes for CASSSRGYGYTF.

The chain links TRBV30 to TRBJ1-2; D is uncertain. The germline V gene encodes CDR1 GTSNPN and CDR2 SVGIG (reference sequence). The CDR3 consists of 13 residues. The V gene lost 5 bases and the J gene lost 1 base, with 11 bases spanning the gap. CDR3 protein: CAWGFGFNYGYTF. CDR3 bases: TGTGCCTGGGGGTTCGGGTTTAACTATGGCTACACCTTC.

The rearrangement joins TRBV19 to TRBJ2-3; weak D call: TRBD1 (6 bases). The V end lost 4 bases, the J end lost 4 bases, and 18 bases lay between the germline ends. CDR1 is LNHDA, CDR2 SQIVND, per germline (reference sequence). The CDR3 consists of 16 residues. The CDR3 protein is CASSSQVGRGPDTQYF. The CDR3 bases are TGTGCCAGTAGTAGTCAAGTCGGCAGGGGACCAGATACGCAGTATTTT.